These T cell receptor beta chains were read from a single sample in a study of blood T cell repertoires in COVID-19. Sequencing was performed with immunoSEQ multiplex PCR; in TCRdb, only in-frame clones are kept and a portion is missing. This table holds 280,000 or so clones, around 85% found once. Sequenced: PBMCs or T cells enriched from blood (not recorded which). These TCRs come from a woman aged 50 to 65 who had recovered from COVID-19. Both conserved end residues are part of each CDR3. A D gene is named only where the DNA matches it firmly. Clone size is given for some rows only: seen once, a few or many times, or a class if the clone is expanded.

v_gene,j_gene,abundance,d_gene,CDR3aa,CDR3nt
TRBV20-1,TRBJ1-6,NA,NA,CSASPQDHSPLHF,TGCAGTGCTAGTCCACAGGATCATTCACCCCTCCACTTT
TRBV7-8,TRBJ2-7,NA,TRBD1,CASRRRDRGLEQYF,TGTGCCAGCAGGCGCCGGGACAGGGGGCTCGAGCAGTACTTC
TRBV4-3,TRBJ2-3,once,NA,CASSQAQITGLSDTQYF,TGCGCCAGCAGCCAAGCTCAAATAACGGGACTTTCAGATACGCAGTATTTT
TRBV5-4,TRBJ2-3,NA,NA,CASSLDDTQYF,TGTGCCAGCAGCCTAGATGATACGCAGTATTTT
TRBV12-3/TRBV12-4,TRBJ2-2,once,NA,CASSLGGTGELFF,TGTGCCAGCAGCCTGGGGGGCACCGGGGAGCTGTTTTTT
TRBV5-4,TRBJ1-1,once,NA,CASSLTAMNTEAFF,TGTGCCAGCAGCCTGACAGCTATGAACACTGAAGCTTTCTTT
TRBV11-2,TRBJ2-1,NA,TRBD2,CASSYRSGSGNEQFF,TGTGCCAGCAGCTACCGTAGCGGGAGCGGCAATGAGCAGTTCTTC
TRBV27,TRBJ1-1,NA,NA,CASSLSIGGEAFF,TGTGCCAGCAGTTTATCGATCGGGGGTGAAGCTTTCTTT
TRBV5-6,TRBJ1-6,NA,NA,CASSLRGGHLIHSPLHF,TGTGCCAGCAGCTTGAGAGGGGGACACCTAATCCATTCACCCCTCCACTTT
TRBV9,TRBJ2-3,NA,TRBD2,CASSRGTSDHSDTQYF,TGTGCCAGCAGCCGAGGGACTAGCGACCATTCAGATACGCAGTATTTT
TRBV5-1,TRBJ2-1,once,TRBD1,CASSPGQGPMNEQFF,TGCGCCAGCAGCCCCGGACAGGGCCCCATGAATGAGCAGTTCTTC
TRBV7-9,TRBJ1-2,NA,TRBD1,CASSLADRPYGYTF,TGTGCCAGCAGCTTAGCGGACAGGCCCTATGGCTACACCTTC
TRBV29-1,TRBJ2-2,NA,TRBD2,CSVEGTSGVTGELFF,TGCAGCGTTGAAGGGACTAGCGGGGTGACCGGGGAGCTGTTTTTT
TRBV30,TRBJ2-1,NA,TRBD2,CAWSVLAGYNEQFF,TGTGCCTGGAGTGTACTAGCGGGCTACAATGAGCAGTTCTTC
TRBV5-6,TRBJ1-2,NA,TRBD1,CASSAGTGGNYGYTF,TGTGCCAGCAGCGCCGGGACAGGAGGTAACTATGGCTACACCTTC
TRBV7-8,TRBJ1-5,few,NA,CASKRTGNSNQPQHF,TGTGCCAGCAAACGTACGGGGAATAGCAATCAGCCCCAGCATTTT
TRBV6-5,TRBJ2-7,NA,NA,CASSYSWRRGGEQYF,TGTGCCAGCAGTTACTCTTGGAGGCGGGGAGGCGAGCAGTACTTC
TRBV19,TRBJ1-5,few,TRBD1,CACRDRRNQPQHF,TGTGCCTGCCGGGACAGGAGGAATCAGCCCCAGCATTTT
TRBV28,TRBJ1-2,NA,NA,CASSLSGTDYGYTF,TGTGCCAGCAGCTTATCCGGGACTGACTATGGCTACACCTTC
TRBV28,TRBJ2-1,NA,TRBD1,CASSLTGVNEQFF,TGTGCCAGCAGTCTCACAGGGGTCAATGAGCAGTTCTTC
TRBV12-3/TRBV12-4,TRBJ1-2,NA,NA,CASGNWGDEGYTF,TGTGCCAGCGGAAATTGGGGAGACGAGGGCTACACCTTC
TRBV5-3,TRBJ2-4,NA,NA,CARSGQDRPNIQYF,TGTGCCAGAAGCGGCCAGGACAGACCAAACATTCAGTACTTC
TRBV9,TRBJ2-1,NA,TRBD2,CASSVSSGRAGYNEQFF,TGTGCCAGCAGCGTGAGTAGCGGGAGGGCAGGCTACAATGAGCAGTTCTTC
TRBV5-1,TRBJ2-1,once,TRBD1,CASSPDRGRVRFF,TGCGCCAGCAGCCCGGACAGGGGTAGGGTACGGTTCTTC
TRBV5-1,TRBJ2-1,NA,NA,CASSRGAYEQFF,TGCGCCAGTTCCAGGGGAGCATATGAGCAGTTCTTC
TRBV19,TRBJ2-7,NA,TRBD1,CASRDRGYEQYF,TGTGCCAGTAGGGACAGGGGATACGAGCAGTACTTC
TRBV6-5,TRBJ2-1,NA,NA,CASSSFPEGVSVFF,TGTGCCAGCAGTTCCTTCCCCGAGGGAGTTTCTGTTTTCTTC
TRBV20-1,TRBJ2-7,NA,NA,CSARDSYEQYF,TGCAGTGCTAGAGATAGCTACGAGCAGTACTTC
TRBV30,TRBJ2-2,NA,NA,CAWSVLRDTGELFF,TGTGCCTGGAGTGTACTCAGGGACACCGGGGAGCTGTTTTTT
TRBV6-5,TRBJ1-2,NA,NA,CASSYSREWGYTF,TGTGCCAGCAGTTACTCGAGGGAATGGGGCTACACCTTC
TRBV5-1,TRBJ2-3,NA,TRBD1,CASSLEGDRATDTQYF,TGCGCCAGCAGCTTGGAAGGGGACAGGGCGACAGATACGCAGTATTTT
TRBV7-9,TRBJ1-2,NA,NA,CASSLGGREYGYTF,TGTGCCAGCAGCTTAGGCGGCAGGGAATATGGCTACACCTTC
TRBV18,TRBJ1-6,NA,TRBD1,CASGESSGGAVSPLHF,TGTGCCAGCGGAGAGTCCTCAGGGGGCGCGGTGTCACCCCTCCACTTT
TRBV27,TRBJ2-1,NA,NA,CASSLSPGLMSSYNEQFF,TGTGCCAGCAGTTTATCGCCAGGACTAATGAGCTCCTACAATGAGCAGTTCTTC
TRBV10-1,TRBJ2-1,NA,NA,CASSESAGALYNEQFF,TGCGCCAGCAGTGAATCCGCAGGGGCCCTTTACAATGAGCAGTTCTTC
TRBV7-9,TRBJ2-6,NA,NA,CASSLGQAGANVLTF,TGTGCCAGCAGCTTAGGCCAGGCTGGGGCCAACGTCCTGACTTTC
TRBV6-1,TRBJ2-7,NA,NA,CASSVTFGGNPYEQYF,TGTGCCAGCAGTGTAACATTCGGGGGTAACCCCTACGAGCAGTACTTC
TRBV5-1,TRBJ1-2,NA,TRBD1,CASSSRDRGGDYGYTF,TGCGCCAGCAGCTCCCGGGACAGGGGAGGCGACTATGGCTACACCTTC
TRBV19,TRBJ1-5,NA,NA,CASSSHRANNQPQHF,TGTGCCAGTAGTTCTCACAGGGCTAACAATCAGCCCCAGCATTTT
TRBV5-1,TRBJ1-1,NA,TRBD1,CASSRGTVSLGTEAFF,TGCGCCAGCAGCAGGGGGACAGTGAGCTTGGGCACTGAAGCTTTCTTT
TRBV7-3,TRBJ2-2,NA,NA,CASSPGNTGELFF,TGTGCCAGCAGCCCAGGGAACACCGGGGAGCTGTTTTTT
TRBV4-2,TRBJ2-2,NA,TRBD1,CASSQGSPTGGTGELFF,TGTGCCAGCAGCCAAGGAAGTCCGACAGGGGGCACCGGGGAGCTGTTTTTT
TRBV7-8,TRBJ1-2,NA,NA,CASSPGHSGANYGYTF,TGTGCCAGCAGCCCAGGCCACTCCGGTGCTAACTATGGCTACACCTTC
TRBV20-1,TRBJ1-4,NA,TRBD1,CSASPGTGSGEKLFF,TGCAGTGCAAGTCCCGGGACAGGGTCCGGTGAAAAACTGTTTTTT
TRBV12-3/TRBV12-4,TRBJ2-1,NA,TRBD2,CASGKREVNEQFF,TGTGCCAGCGGCAAGCGGGAGGTCAATGAGCAGTTCTTC
TRBV12-3/TRBV12-4,TRBJ2-1,NA,NA,CASSFEGDNEQFF,TGTGCCAGCAGTTTTGAGGGGGACAATGAGCAGTTCTTC
TRBV5-1,TRBJ1-4,NA,NA,CASSLDRPTEKLFF,TGCGCCAGCAGCTTGGACAGGCCTACGGAAAAACTGTTTTTT
TRBV29-1,TRBJ2-2,NA,NA,CSVERGYGTGELFF,TGCAGCGTGGAAAGGGGTTATGGCACCGGGGAGCTGTTTTTT
TRBV5-1,TRBJ1-5,NA,NA,CASSLDSSSNQPQHF,TGCGCCAGCAGCCTGGACTCTTCCAGCAATCAGCCCCAGCATTTT
TRBV7-9,TRBJ1-2,few,TRBD1,CASSRTGGNYGYTF,TGTGCCAGCAGTAGGACAGGGGGAAACTATGGCTACACCTTC
TRBV5-8,TRBJ1-5,once,NA,CASENRDPNQPQHF,TGTGCCAGCGAGAACAGGGATCCCAATCAGCCCCAGCATTTT
TRBV7-9,TRBJ2-7,NA,NA,CASSSTLHTYEQYF,TGTGCCAGCAGCTCCACTCTCCATACCTACGAGCAGTACTTC
TRBV3-1/TRBV3-2,TRBJ2-3,once,TRBD2,CASSQKLAGVLLDTQYF,TGTGCCAGCAGCCAGAAACTAGCGGGGGTTTTGTTGGATACGCAGTATTTT
TRBV13,TRBJ1-4,NA,NA,CASSSSDNRANEKLFF,TGTGCCAGCAGCTCATCAGACAACAGGGCTAATGAAAAACTGTTTTTT
TRBV2,TRBJ1-5,few,NA,CASSEGTVYSNQPQHF,TGTGCCAGCAGTGAAGGGACAGTCTATAGCAATCAGCCCCAGCATTTT